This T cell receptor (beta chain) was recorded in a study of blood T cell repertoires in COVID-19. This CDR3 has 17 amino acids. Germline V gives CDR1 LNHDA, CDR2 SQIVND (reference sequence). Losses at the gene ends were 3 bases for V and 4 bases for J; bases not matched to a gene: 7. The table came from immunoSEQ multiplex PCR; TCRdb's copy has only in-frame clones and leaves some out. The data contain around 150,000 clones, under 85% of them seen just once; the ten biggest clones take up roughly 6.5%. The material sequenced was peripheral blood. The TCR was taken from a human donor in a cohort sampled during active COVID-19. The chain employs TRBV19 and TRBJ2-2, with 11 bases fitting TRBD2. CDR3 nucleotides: TGTGCCAGTAGTATCCTCACTAGCGGGGGCACCACCGGGGAGCTGTTTTTT. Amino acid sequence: CASSILTSGGTTGELFF.